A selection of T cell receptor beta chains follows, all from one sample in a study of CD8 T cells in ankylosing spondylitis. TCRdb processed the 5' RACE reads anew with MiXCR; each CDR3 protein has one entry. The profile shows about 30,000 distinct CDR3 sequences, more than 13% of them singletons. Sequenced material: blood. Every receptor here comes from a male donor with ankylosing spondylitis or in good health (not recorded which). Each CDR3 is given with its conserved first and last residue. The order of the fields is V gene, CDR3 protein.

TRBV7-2	CASSFQRGQETQYF
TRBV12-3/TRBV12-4	CASSPRVAGGTDTQYF
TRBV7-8	CASSLTDTGELFF
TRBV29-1	CSKEGRGEEQYF
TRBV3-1	CASSPHGGAAEAFF
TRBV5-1	CASSLEALNTEAFF
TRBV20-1	CSAAGTTIKTQYF
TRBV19	CASGPGSFEEKLFF
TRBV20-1	CSALRLSSYNEQFF
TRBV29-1	CSVLIRGTYNEQFF
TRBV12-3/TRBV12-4	CASSLVGTTEAFF
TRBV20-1	CEAGAGTEAFF
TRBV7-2	CASSLARDRRDTQYF
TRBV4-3	CASSPKRGARITEAFF
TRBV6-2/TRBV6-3	CASSYPVNTEAFF
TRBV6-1	CASSEVRADTQYF
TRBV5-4	CASSPGLAGGTGELFF
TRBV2	CASRAQGGTDTQYF
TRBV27	CASSLSSVFYPFF
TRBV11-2	CASSRIAGFSGELFF
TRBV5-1	CASSVDREETQYF
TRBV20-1	CSADLHTDTQYF
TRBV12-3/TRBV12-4	CASSLTGGFDEQYF
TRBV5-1	CASSLPVRTGELFF
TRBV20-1	CSASSGGITDTQYF
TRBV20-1	CSARDLQLYTDTQYF
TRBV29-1	CSVEGGLAGGELFF
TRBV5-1	CASSRRQAPEKLFF
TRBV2	CASRLTGGQAFF
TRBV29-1	CSEPGTNNEQFF
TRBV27	CASAHKASLLLGGSSSYNEQFF
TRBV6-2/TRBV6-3	CASSRDRNQPQHF
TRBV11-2	CASSTTRWAPYNEQFF
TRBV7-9	CASRGPPDTQYF
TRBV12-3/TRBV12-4	CASTPESGGSSGNTIYF
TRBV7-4	CASRTGYMNTEAFF
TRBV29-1	CSVIPTGAAETQYF
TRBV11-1	CASSSIYEQYF
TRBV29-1	CSVARASGRDTGELFF
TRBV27	CASRPTSIRYNEQFF
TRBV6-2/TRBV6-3	CASSYSPGTVDTEAFF
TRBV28	CASSPGQGPGELFF
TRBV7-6	CASSPAKAFRNTIYF
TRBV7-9	CASSPQITGELFF
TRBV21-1	CASSVGIGYTF
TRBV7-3	CASSPPGSHEQFF
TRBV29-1	CSVEETGGDTQYF
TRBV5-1	CASSLALDTGELFF
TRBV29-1	CSVYPTAMNTEAFF
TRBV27	CASSPRWGSNTEAFF
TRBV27	CASSLDRDYGYTF
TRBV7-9	CASSPSNTEAFF
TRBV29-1	CSVAPRQGSYEQYF
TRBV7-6	CASSLDSPVDTEAFF
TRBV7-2	CASSPVGEKLFF
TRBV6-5	CASSYGGEGYTF
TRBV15	CATSRERGGNNEQFF
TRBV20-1	CSARDRILTGGRQPQHF
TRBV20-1	CSASRDIPYEQYF
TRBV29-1	CSVSRNRDTGELFF